Detailed here is one T cell receptor (beta chain). The antigen remains undetermined. This record belongs to a study of T cells in Graves' hyperthyroidism and ophthalmopathy. The length of the CDR3 is 19 residues. From germline, CDR1 is SGHTA and CDR2 FQGTGA. V lost 0 bases, J lost 0 bases, and 20 bases lay in between. It was RNA transcripts that yielded the amplified TCR beta CDR3 regions. TCR CDR3 underwent first-round RT-PCR with the HTBI primer set. TCRdb re-called the multiplex PCR reads with MiXCR, one entry per CDR3 protein. The table has a few hundred thousand distinct CDR3 sequences, 46% seen once; the top ten hold roughly 8.2%. The study's findings and limits: Separating ophthalmopathy from stable hyperthyroidism was achieved by a 13 V-J model.

Material: peripheral blood or thyroid tissue (not recorded which). The V and J genes are TRBV7-3 and TRBJ1-1, with no clear D. The TCR comes from a woman between 18 and 29 years old with Graves' hyperthyroidism. The CDR3 coding sequence is TGTGCCAGCAGCTTAACTGGCGGGAGATTCAGCCTGTTGAACACTGAAGCTTTCTTT. Its protein product is CASSLTGGRFSLLNTEAFF.